A single sample gave rise to the 24 T cell receptor beta chains below, sequenced in a study of radiotherapy plus CTLA-4 blockade in lung cancer. Clones were sequenced by immunoSEQ multiplex PCR, and TCRdb holds only the in-frame ones, with some missing. Of 45,000 or so clones in the sample, 73% were seen once. The material sequenced was peripheral blood, taken from a patient treated with radiotherapy plus ipilimumab. These receptors were obtained from a human donor with non-small cell lung cancer who had a complete response to radiotherapy plus ipilimumab.

The V call is TRBV18, the J call TRBJ2-7, with 7 bases aligning to TRBD1. CDR3 size: 15 residues. Germline values: CDR1 KGHSH, CDR2 LQKENI. Trimming took 6 bases from V and 1 from J; bases not matched to a gene: 9. CDR3 in DNA: TGTGCCAGCTCCCAGGGACAGCGCCGATCCTACGAGCAGTACTTC. It is translated as CASSQGQRRSYEQYF. The variable domain in full, completed from reference TRBV18 and TRBJ2-7, reads NAGVMQNPRHLVRRRGQEARLRCSPMKGHSHVYWYRQLPEEGLKFMVYLQKENIIDESGMPKERFSAEFPKEGPSILRIQQVVRGDSAAYFCASSQGQRRSYEQYFGPGTRLTVT.

This rearrangement joins TRBV27 to TRBJ1-4; D remains unclear. The CDR3 consists of 14 residues. Germline V gene data show CDR1 as MNHEY and CDR2 as SMNVEV (reference sequence). The V and J ends lost 5 bases and 4 bases respectively, with 11 bases between them. The CDR3 DNA reads as TGTGCCAGCAGTCCGACGGGGTTTAATGAAAAACTGTTTTTT. Translated: CASSPTGFNEKLFF. Full variable domain (outside the CDR3, taken from reference TRBV27 and TRBJ1-4): EAQVTQNPRYLITVTGKKLTVTCSQNMNHEYMSWYRQDPGLGLRQIYYSMNVEVTDKGDVPEGYKVSRKEKRNFPLILESPSPNQTSLYFCASSPTGFNEKLFFGSGTQLSVL.

The CDR3 protein is CASSLSGTVGETQYF. Here the CDR3 DNA reads TGTGCCAGTAGTCTCTCCGGGACTGTCGGGGAGACCCAGTACTTC. The J gene is TRBJ2-5, the V gene TRBV19; tentative D call: TRBD2 (6 bases). V was shortened by 5 bases and J by 5 bases, with 18 bases between the two germline ends. From germline, CDR1 is LNHDA and CDR2 SQIVND (reference sequence). The CDR3 is 15 residues long.

This clone was counted a single time. The CDR3 bases are TGCGCCAGCAGGCGGGACAGGGGGCGTGACGGGGAGCTGTTTTTT. It encodes CASRRDRGRDGELFF. The V gene is TRBV5-1, the J gene TRBJ2-2, with 12 bases fitting TRBD1. Germline CDR1 SGHRS, CDR2 YFSETQ. With 5 bases clipped from V and 7 bases from J, the junction kept 6 bases outside the gene matches. This CDR3 has 15 amino acids.

This chain connects TRBV28 to TRBJ1-2; 12 positions match TRBD1. This CDR3 is 15 amino acids long. With 5 bases clipped from V and 4 bases from J, the junction kept 5 bases outside the gene matches. Germline V gene sequence: CDR1 MDHEN, CDR2 SYDVKM. For the CDR3, the DNA is TGTGCCAGCAGTCGCCCGGGACAGGGGGCCTATGGCTACACCTTC. As protein: CASSRPGQGAYGYTF.

The chain combines TRBV19 with TRBJ1-2; 9 bases agree with TRBD1. The CDR3 consists of 14 residues. CDR1 LNHDA and CDR2 SQIVND come from the germline V gene (reference sequence). J lost 2 bases, V lost 5 bases, and 3 bases had no gene match. The CDR3 reads CASSGQGSNYGYTF. As DNA, the CDR3 is TGTGCCAGTAGTGGACAGGGGAGCAACTATGGCTACACCTTC.

This rearrangement joins TRBV29-1 to TRBJ2-7, with a possible D match to TRBD1 (5 bases). Germline CDR1 and CDR2: SQVTM and ANQGSEA. Deletions cut 7 bases from V and 0 bases from J, with 10 bases between. The CDR3 spans 12 residues. CDR3 bases: TGCAGCGGGTTGGACAACTCCTACGAGCAGTACTTC. This gives the protein CSGLDNSYEQYF.

This chain links TRBV5-1 with TRBJ1-3; D might be TRBD1 (5 bases). This CDR3 spans 15 amino acids. Germline V CDR1 and CDR2: SGHRS, YFSETQ. The germline V and J ends were trimmed by 2 bases and 3 bases, with 12 bases remaining between them. The chain's CDR3 is CASSFGQGGGNTIYF. CDR3 nucleotide sequence: TGCGCCAGCAGCTTCGGGCAGGGCGGTGGAAACACCATATATTTT.

The gene calls are TRBV6-5 and TRBJ2-7, with 9 bases matching TRBD1. The germline gives CDR1 MNHEY, CDR2 SVGAGI. After removal of 7 bases from V and 3 bases from J, the junction contained 4 bases not matched to a gene. CDR3 length equals 13 residues. In nucleotides, the CDR3 is TGTGCCAGCAACCGGGACAGGGTCTACGAGCAGTACTTC. This translates into CASNRDRVYEQYF.

The chain combines TRBV11-2 with TRBJ1-4; no reliable D call. V lost 5 bases, J lost 3 bases, and 13 bases lay in between. In germline, CDR1 is SGHAT, CDR2 FQNNGV. There are 15 residues in the CDR3. CDR3 in DNA: TGTGCCAGCAGCATGAGTCGGAGATCTAATGAAAAACTGTTTTTT. It is translated as CASSMSRRSNEKLFF.

The V gene is TRBV2, the J gene TRBJ2-7; 8 positions agree with TRBD1. Germline assignment: CDR1 SNHLY and CDR2 FYNNEI. The CDR3 consists of 13 residues. Trimming at V came to 4 bases and at J to 4 bases, leaving 3 bases not matched to a gene. This CDR3 is CASSGTGGYEQYF. The DNA for the CDR3 is TGTGCCAGCAGTGGTACAGGGGGATACGAGCAGTACTTC.

The J gene is TRBJ2-3, the V gene TRBV4-1; TRBD2 is a possible D gene (6 bases). Germline V gives CDR1 MGHRA, CDR2 YSYEKL. CDR3 length: 16 amino acids. Trimming cost V 4 bases and J 2 bases, with 16 bases left between them. CDR3 sequence: CASSLTGVGDTDTQYF. The DNA of the CDR3 is TGCGCCAGCAGCCTGACGGGGGTGGGGGACACAGATACGCAGTATTTT.

V usage is TRBV7-6 and J usage is TRBJ1-2, with a tentative D call TRBD1 (5 bases). Germline loops: CDR1 SGHVS, CDR2 FNYEAQ. Trimming cost V 4 bases and J 8 bases, with 23 bases left between them. This CDR3 has 16 amino acids. CDR3 loop: CASSSRRGVSGTGYTF. The CDR3 DNA reads TGTGCCAGCAGCTCACGAAGGGGTGTGTCAGGTACCGGCTACACCTTC.

The chain has TRBV27 and TRBJ2-3; D gene unclear. V was shortened by 4 bases and J by 2 bases, with 13 bases between the two germline ends. CDR3 size: 15 residues. CDR1 is MNHEY and CDR2 is SMNVEV in the germline V gene (reference sequence). CDR3 bases: TGTGCCAGCAGTTACGACTCTCTCTACACAGATACGCAGTATTTT. Its protein product is CASSYDSLYTDTQYF.

V gene TRBV6-6 combines with J gene TRBJ2-7; 7 positions match TRBD2. V dropped 8 bases and J dropped 0; count of bases not matched to a gene: 7. Germline-derived CDR1 and CDR2 are MNHNY and SVGAGI (reference sequence). The CDR3 runs 14 residues. The CDR3 sequence: CASLSSGGSYEQYF. CDR3 nucleotides: TGTGCCAGCCTCAGCTCGGGGGGCTCCTACGAGCAGTACTTC.

The CDR3 loop reads CASSFGSGTDTQYF. The CDR3 DNA follows: TGTGCCAGCAGCTTTGGGAGCGGCACAGATACGCAGTATTTT. The rearrangement joins TRBV5-4 to TRBJ2-3; D perhaps matches TRBD2 (5 bases). The CDR3 sequence is 14 residues long. The germline V gene has CDR1 SGHNT and CDR2 YYREEE (reference sequence). V lost 2 bases and J 1 base, leaving 8 bases between the germline ends. Looking up the rest from reference TRBV5-4 and TRBJ2-3 gives the full variable domain: ETGVTQSPTHLIKTRGQQVTLRCSSQSGHNTVSWYQQALGQGPQFIFQYYREEENGRGNFPPRFSGLQFPNYSSELNVNALELDDSALYLCASSFGSGTDTQYFGPGTRLTVL.

This clone was recorded once. The chain has TRBV4-1 and TRBJ2-1, with 7 nucleotides matching TRBD1. The length of the CDR3 is 14 residues. V gave up 3 bases and J gave up 6 bases; unmatched junction bases: 5. Looked up from germline, CDR1 is MGHRA and CDR2 is YSYEKL. CDR3 DNA: TGCGCCAGCAGCCACCCGACAGGGAGCAATGAGCAGTTCTTC. Protein product: CASSHPTGSNEQFF.

The CDR3 coding sequence is TGTGCCAGCAGCCATAGGGGGTCCTATAATTCACCCCTCCACTTT. This encodes CASSHRGSYNSPLHF. V and J are TRBV14 and TRBJ1-6, with D possibly matching TRBD1 (6 bases). Trimming took 3 bases from V and 1 from J, leaving 7 bases between them. The CDR3 spans 15 residues. The germline V gene encodes CDR1 SGHDN and CDR2 FVKESK.

The chain carries TRBV6-4 and TRBJ2-7; D is possibly TRBD1 (6 bases). The CDR3 runs to 13 residues. V dropped 1 base and J dropped 6 bases, with 10 bases sitting between them. From germline, CDR1 is MRHNA and CDR2 SNTAGT. For the CDR3, the DNA is TGTGCCAGCAGTGACTTACAGGGTCCCGAGCAGTACTTC. As protein: CASSDLQGPEQYF.

This clone was counted once. J is TRBJ2-1 and V is TRBV18; D may be TRBD1 (5 bases). CDR3 length equals 14 residues. CDR1 KGHSH and CDR2 LQKENI come from the germline V gene. Trimming left V 3 bases short and J 3 bases short, with 9 bases between. For the CDR3, the DNA is TGTGCCAGCTCACCTATGCAGGGCTACAATGAGCAGTTCTTC. This translates into CASSPMQGYNEQFF.

The chain is built from TRBV4-1 and TRBJ1-1, with TRBD1 matching 8 bases. The CDR3 is made up of 17 amino acids. V lost 2 bases to trimming and J lost 1 base; unmatched junction nucleotides: 9. Looked up from germline, CDR1 is MGHRA and CDR2 is YSYEKL. CDR3 DNA sequence: TGCGCCAGCAGCCAAAACTCCCGGACAGGGACGAACACTGAAGCTTTCTTT. Protein sequence: CASSQNSRTGTNTEAFF.

This clone has just a few counts. The rearrangement links TRBV10-3 to TRBJ1-6, with a possible D match to TRBD1 (6 bases). In germline, CDR1 is ENHRY, CDR2 SYGVKD. V was shortened by 2 bases and J by 7 bases, with 9 bases between the two germline ends. The CDR3 spans 14 residues. The CDR3 DNA reads TGTGCCATCAGTGAGCGGGGGGCCAATTCACCCCTCCACTTT. As protein: CAISERGANSPLHF.

The rearrangement joins TRBV19 to TRBJ1-5; a weak D match, TRBD1 (5 bases). The germline V and J ends were trimmed by 7 bases and 7 bases, with 14 bases remaining between them. The CDR3 extends over 13 amino acids. Per germline, CDR1 LNHDA and CDR2 SQIVND (reference sequence). In nucleotides, the CDR3 is TGTGCCAGTAATTTAGGGCAGGGACAGCCCCAGCATTTT. Residues: CASNLGQGQPQHF. The full variable domain, rest sourced from reference TRBV19 and TRBJ1-5, is DGGITQSPKYLFRKEGQNVTLSCEQNLNHDAMYWYRQDPGQGLRLIYYSQIVNDFQKGDIAEGYSVSREKKESFPLTVTSAQKNPTAFYLCASNLGQGQPQHFGDGTRLSIL.

V is TRBV5-6 and J is TRBJ1-2; 8 bases fit TRBD1. CDR1 is SGHDT, CDR2 YYEEEE, per germline. CDR3 length equals 17 residues. V lost 0 bases and J lost 3; bases outside the gene matches: 10. This chain's CDR3 is CASSLEQGASLHYGYTF. In DNA, the CDR3 is TGTGCCAGCAGCTTGGAGCAGGGGGCATCACTTCACTATGGCTACACCTTC.